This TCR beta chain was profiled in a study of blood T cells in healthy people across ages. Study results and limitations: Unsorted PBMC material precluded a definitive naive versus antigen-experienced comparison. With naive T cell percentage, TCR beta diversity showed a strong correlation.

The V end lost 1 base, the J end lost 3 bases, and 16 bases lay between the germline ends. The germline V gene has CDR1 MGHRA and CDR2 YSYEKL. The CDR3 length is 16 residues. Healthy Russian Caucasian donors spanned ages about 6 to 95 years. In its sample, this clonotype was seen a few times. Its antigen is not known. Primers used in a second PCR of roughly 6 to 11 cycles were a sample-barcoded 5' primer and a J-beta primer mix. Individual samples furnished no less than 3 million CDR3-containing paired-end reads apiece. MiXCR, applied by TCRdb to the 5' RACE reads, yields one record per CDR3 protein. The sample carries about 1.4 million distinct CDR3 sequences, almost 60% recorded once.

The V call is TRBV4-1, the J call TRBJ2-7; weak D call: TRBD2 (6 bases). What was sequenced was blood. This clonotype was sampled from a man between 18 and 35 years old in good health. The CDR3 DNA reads TGCGCCAGCAGCCAAGCGGGAGCAGGGCGCAACTACGAGCAGTACTTC. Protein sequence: CASSQAGAGRNYEQYF.